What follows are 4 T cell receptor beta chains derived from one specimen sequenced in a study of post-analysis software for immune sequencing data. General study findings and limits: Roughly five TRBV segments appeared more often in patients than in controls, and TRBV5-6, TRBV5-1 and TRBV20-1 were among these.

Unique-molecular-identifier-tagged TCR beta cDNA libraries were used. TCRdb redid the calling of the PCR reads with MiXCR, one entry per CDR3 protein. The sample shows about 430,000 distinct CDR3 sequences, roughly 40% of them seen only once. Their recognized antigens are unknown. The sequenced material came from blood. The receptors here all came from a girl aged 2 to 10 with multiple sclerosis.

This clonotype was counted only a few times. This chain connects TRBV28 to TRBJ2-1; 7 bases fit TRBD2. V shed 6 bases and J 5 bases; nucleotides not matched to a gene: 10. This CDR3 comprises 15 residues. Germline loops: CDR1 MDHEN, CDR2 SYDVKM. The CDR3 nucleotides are TGTGCCAGCAGGCCGGGACTACCCATAAACAATGAGCAGTTCTTC. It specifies CASRPGLPINNEQFF.

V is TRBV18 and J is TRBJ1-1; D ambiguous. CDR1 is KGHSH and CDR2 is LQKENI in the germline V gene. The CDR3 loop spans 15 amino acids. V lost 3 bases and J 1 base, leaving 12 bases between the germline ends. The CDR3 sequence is CASSPYREQNTEAFF. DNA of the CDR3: TGTGCCAGCTCACCGTACCGGGAGCAGAACACTGAAGCTTTCTTT.

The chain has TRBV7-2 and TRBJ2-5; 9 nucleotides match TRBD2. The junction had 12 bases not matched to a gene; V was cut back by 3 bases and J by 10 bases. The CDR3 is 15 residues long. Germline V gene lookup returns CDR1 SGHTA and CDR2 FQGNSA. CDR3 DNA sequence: TGTGCCAGCAGCTTGCAGCGGGAGGCTGGGAGGGACCAGTACTTC. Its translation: CASSLQREAGRDQYF.

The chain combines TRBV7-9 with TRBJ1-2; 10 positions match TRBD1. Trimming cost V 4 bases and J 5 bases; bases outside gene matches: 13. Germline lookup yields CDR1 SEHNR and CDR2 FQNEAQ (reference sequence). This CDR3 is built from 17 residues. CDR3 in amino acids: CASSSPDRGQALYGYTF. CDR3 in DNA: TGTGCCAGCAGCTCGCCCGACAGGGGGCAAGCCCTATATGGCTACACCTTC.